The count of the clone carrying this T cell receptor beta chain is one. Its antigen is unidentified. CDR1 and CDR2 from the germline V gene are MNHEY and SVGAGI. Germline trimming cut 2 bases from V and 3 bases from J; bases unmatched to any gene: 4. This CDR3 contains 15 residues. Researchers ran the PCR with 60 Vbeta and 13 Jbeta primers. Produced via immunoSEQ multiplex PCR; TCRdb's table is partial and in-frame only. The data show 150,000 or so clones, roughly 82% seen once. These data belong to a study of cytomegalovirus exposure and HLA in healthy donors. The study's findings and limits: Later analysis identified a missense DCLRE1C variant that was linked to TCR beta V- and J-gene trimming. Most CMV-associated TCR beta chains appeared HLA-restricted in a later analysis.

This chain links TRBV6-5 with TRBJ2-1; 7 bases match TRBD1. The sequence was obtained from a man aged 45 to 65 in good health and CMV-seropositive. The source material was PBMCs. As DNA, the CDR3 is TGTGCCAGCAGTTACCGGACAGGTTACTACAATGAGCAGTTCTTC. Its protein is CASSYRTGYYNEQFF.